This TCR beta chain was captured in a study of pediatric ulcerative colitis. Study-level points and caveats: Two patients' blood samples yielded substantially fewer templates. Acute severe colitis showed lower rectal diversity from clonal expansions. No controls had the two rectal clonotypes shared by ulcerative colitis patients.

This clone showed up just once. The target antigen is unknown. Sequenced by immunoSEQ multiplex PCR; TCRdb stores in-frame clones only, minus some. The sample consists of tens of thousands of clones, about 90% of them appearing once. Germline V CDR1 and CDR2: LGHNA, YNFKEQ. V was shortened by 0 bases and J by 3 bases, with 9 bases between the two germline ends. There are 14 residues in the CDR3. The sample comprised blood. The chain has TRBV4-2 and TRBJ2-7; no clear D gene. The sequence was collected from a boy between 10 and 17 years old with severe ulcerative colitis. CDR3 loop: CASSQEQWLYEQYF. CDR3 sequence (DNA): TGTGCCAGCAGCCAAGAGCAGTGGCTCTACGAGCAGTACTTC.